One and the same sample provided the 19 T cell receptor beta chains below, sequenced in a study of control samples from healthy donors and cancer patients (dated by TCRdb to the early 2020s). Preparation of the library involved the immunoSEQ multiplex PCR assay. TCRdb carries this immuneACCESS record with in-frame sequences only. Its versions omit some clonotypes, under half of them owing to an unresolved V gene in the studies checked, with the rest unexplained. Within this sample are approximately 49,000 clones, with around nine tenths of them counted one time only. The ten largest account for more than 1.5% of the sample. The sample consisted of PBMCs. The receptors originated from a man in his forties or fifties with colorectal cancer.

This chain links TRBV10-3 with TRBJ2-1; D not certain. The V end lost 10 bases, the J end lost 5 bases, and 9 bases lay between the germline ends. The V gene's germline CDR1 is ENHRY and CDR2 SYGVKD. CDR3 size: 11 residues. This CDR3 reads CATSGDNEQFF. The CDR3 nucleotides are TGTGCCACCTCTGGGGACAATGAGCAGTTCTTC.

V gene TRBV5-1 combines with J gene TRBJ1-2; D not certain. This CDR3 comprises 15 residues. Germline V gene lookup returns CDR1 SGHRS and CDR2 YFSETQ. V was shortened by 4 bases and J by 3 bases, with 16 bases between the two germline ends. The CDR3 DNA reads TGCGCCAGCAGCCCTGGGGAGAGGATCTACTATGGCTACACCTTC. Translation: CASSPGERIYYGYTF.

This chain links TRBV13 with TRBJ1-1, with D unresolved. Between the trimmed V and J ends, which lost 5 bases and 5 bases, there was a span of 18 bases. CDR1 PRHDT and CDR2 FYEKMQ come from the germline V gene (reference sequence). The CDR3 spans 15 residues. This CDR3 reads CASSLYSRGGTEAFF. As DNA, the CDR3 is TGTGCCAGCAGCCTTTATTCCCGGGGAGGAACTGAAGCTTTCTTT.

This clone was seen once. V is TRBV27 and J is TRBJ1-1, with TRBD1 as a possible D gene (6 bases). The CDR3 covers 12 residues. The germline V gene encodes CDR1 MNHEY and CDR2 SMNVEV (reference sequence). V lost 6 bases to trimming and J lost 4 bases, with 9 bases between them. The CDR3 reads CASRQGVTEAFF. The CDR3 DNA reads as TGTGCCAGCAGACAGGGTGTCACTGAAGCTTTCTTT.

This chain joins TRBV2 and TRBJ1-2; TRBD1 agrees at 7 bases. The germline V gene encodes CDR1 SNHLY and CDR2 FYNNEI. CDR3 length: 15 amino acids. The V segment lost 3 bases and the J segment 4 bases; nucleotides outside the gene matches: 8. Here the CDR3 reads CASSEEKGGGYGYTF. The CDR3 bases are TGTGCCAGCAGTGAGGAAAAAGGGGGCGGCTATGGCTACACCTTC.

This chain links TRBV11-2 with TRBJ2-2; 8 bases map to TRBD1. V trimming: 4 bases; J trimming: 4 bases; junction bases outside the gene matches: 5. The CDR3 has 15 amino acids. Germline V gene data show CDR1 as SGHAT and CDR2 as FQNNGV. CDR3 residues: CASSSGQGGTGELFF. CDR3 in DNA: TGTGCCAGCAGCTCCGGACAGGGAGGCACCGGGGAGCTGTTTTTT.

This clone appeared once. The V and J genes are TRBV29-1 and TRBJ2-2; maybe TRBD2 (6 bases). With 4 bases removed from V and 4 bases from J, the gap between germline ends came to 16 bases. This CDR3 has 15 residues. Germline-derived CDR1 and CDR2 are SQVTM and ANQGSEA. The CDR3 DNA is TGCAGCGTTGGGGGAGACCTTAGCGGCACCGGGGAGCTGTTTTTT. The encoded protein is CSVGGDLSGTGELFF.

This chain uses TRBV4-1 with TRBJ2-7; TRBD1 might be the D (6 bases). This CDR3 has 13 residues. V lost 4 bases and J 3 bases, leaving 10 bases between the germline ends. The germline gives CDR1 MGHRA, CDR2 YSYEKL. Here the CDR3 reads CASSRGLSYEQYF. The CDR3 DNA is TGCGCCAGCAGCCGGGGGCTCAGCTACGAGCAGTACTTC.

The chain combines TRBV6-5 with TRBJ1-1, with 11 bases matching TRBD1. This CDR3 spans 13 amino acids. Germline V gene sequence: CDR1 MNHEY, CDR2 SVGAGI. Germline trimming cut 8 bases from V and 1 base from J; bases unmatched to any gene: 0. The CDR3 is CASGQGANTEAFF. DNA of the CDR3: TGTGCCAGCGGACAGGGGGCGAACACTGAAGCTTTCTTT.

Relative to its sample, this clone is medium-sized. CDR3 in DNA: TGTGCCTGGAGTGTAACCGGGGCCGGGGAGCTGTTTTTT. This sequence encodes CAWSVTGAGELFF. The gene calls are TRBV30 and TRBJ2-2, with a tentative D call TRBD2 (5 bases). In germline, CDR1 is GTSNPN, CDR2 SVGIG (reference sequence). V lost 0 bases and J lost 6, with 8 bases in between. The CDR3 length is 13 residues.

The chain links TRBV7-9 to TRBJ1-2; no definite D call. The CDR3 is made up of 12 amino acids. V dropped 5 bases and J dropped 8 bases, with 12 bases sitting between them. Germline CDR1 and CDR2: SEHNR and FQNEAQ (reference sequence). The CDR3 DNA sequence: TGTGCCAGCAGCCCTCTAGGACGGGGCTACACCTTC. It is translated as CASSPLGRGYTF.

The rearrangement joins TRBV6-6 to TRBJ1-2; D ambiguous. Germline CDR1 is MNHNY and CDR2 is SVGAGI (reference sequence). V gave up 0 bases and J gave up 6 bases, with 8 bases separating them. The CDR3 covers 13 residues. CDR3: CASSYSGYNGYTF. In DNA form, the CDR3 reads TGTGCCAGCAGTTACTCGGGCTATAATGGCTACACCTTC.

The J gene is TRBJ2-7, the V gene TRBV10-3, with 9 bases aligning to TRBD1. CDR1 is ENHRY and CDR2 is SYGVKD in the germline V gene. CDR3 length equals 14 residues. V trimming: 6 bases; J trimming: 4 bases; junction bases outside the gene matches: 7. The chain's CDR3 is CAIRDRGNRYEQYF. The CDR3 DNA sequence: TGTGCCATCAGGGACAGGGGTAATCGATACGAGCAGTACTTC.

The V and J genes are TRBV18 and TRBJ2-1; unclear D gene. Germline lookup yields CDR1 KGHSH and CDR2 LQKENI. The CDR3 runs to 13 residues. Trimming removed 6 bases from V and 6 bases from J, with 12 bases in between. The CDR3 is CASSPRLTNEQFF. The CDR3, as DNA: TGTGCCAGCTCCCCGCGGTTGACCAATGAGCAGTTCTTC.

This rearrangement joins TRBV11-3 to TRBJ2-6; D call uncertain. Deletions cut 1 base from V and 0 bases from J, with 7 bases between. This CDR3 is 16 amino acids long. Germline assignment: CDR1 SGHNT and CDR2 YENEEA. For the CDR3, the DNA is TGTGCCAGCAGCTTAGGAAGTCGCTCTGGGGCCAACGTCCTGACTTTC. It specifies CASSLGSRSGANVLTF.

The chain links TRBV21-1 to TRBJ2-2; the table assigns TRBD1, which was not confirmed against the DNA. TRBV21-1 is termed a pseudogene. The CDR3 consists of 17 residues. The DNA of the CDR3 is TGTGCCAGCAGTCCCCCAGGGGCGGGCGTGAACACCGGGGAGCTGTTTTTT. It yields the protein CASSPPGAGVNTGELFF.

The chain uses TRBV10-3 and TRBJ1-1; weak D call: TRBD1 (6 bases). The CDR3 runs to 14 residues. Trimming cost V 6 bases and J 1 base, with 12 bases left between them. Germline assignment: CDR1 ENHRY and CDR2 SYGVKD. CDR3 protein: CAISPSTGNTEAFF. In DNA form, the CDR3 reads TGTGCCATCAGCCCCTCGACAGGGAACACTGAAGCTTTCTTT.

In DNA, the CDR3 is TGTGCCAGCAGCCCCATCGTTGGGGGCACTGAAGCTTTCTTT. Translated, it gives CASSPIVGGTEAFF. The V call is TRBV6-5, the J call TRBJ1-1; possibly TRBD1 for D (5 bases). This CDR3 spans 14 amino acids. V was cut by 6 bases and J by 4 bases, with 15 bases left in between. Germline V gives CDR1 MNHEY, CDR2 SVGAGI.

This clone was seen only once. The V and J genes are TRBV10-3 and TRBJ1-1, with no clear D. The CDR3 is made up of 13 amino acids. Germline CDR1 reads ENHRY; CDR2 reads SYGVKD. Trimming took off 7 bases at V and 1 base at J, with 10 bases between the two ends. CDR3 bases: TGTGCCATCAAGGGTAGGCAGAACACTGAAGCTTTCTTT. Encoded protein: CAIKGRQNTEAFF.